Sequencing of this T cell receptor beta chain was carried out in a study of T-cell reconstitution after alpha-beta-depleted transplantation in children. Unique molecular identifiers were incorporated into the prepared TCRbeta library. TCRdb passed the PCR reads through MiXCR, listing each CDR3 protein once. The data show 170,000 or so distinct CDR3 sequences, about 6.4% seen once. The CDR3 has 14 amino acids. There are many counts of this clonotype. This rearrangement joins TRBV21-1 to TRBJ2-1; the table's TRBD2 call for D was not verified on the DNA. TRBV21-1 corresponds to a pseudogene. The origin of this receptor is a human donor who donated a stem cell graft to a child with Wiskott-Aldrich syndrome. The sample was PBMCs from the stem cell graft donor, taken from the stem cell graft. The CDR3 bases are TGTGCCAGCGCCGGGGCTAGCCCCTTGAGTGAGCAGTTCTTC. Translated: CASAGASPLSEQFF.